One sample yielded the 26 T cell receptor beta chains listed below, sequenced in a study of T cell clonotyping in hematopoietic cell transplantation. Profiled with immunoSEQ multiplex PCR; TCRdb holds only in-frame clones, not every one. Here the sample spans approximately 20,000 clones, roughly 80% being singletons. The material sequenced was peripheral blood mononuclear cells. These receptors originate from a man aged 60 to 75 in good health. Some clones in this sample may be carry-over from other donors' samples.

V is TRBV19 and J is TRBJ2-7, with TRBD1 matching 7 bases. CDR3 length: 15 residues. V trimming: 2 bases; J trimming: 3 bases; junction bases outside the gene matches: 7. The germline V gene has CDR1 LNHDA and CDR2 SQIVND (reference sequence). CDR3 sequence: CASSIKQGPFYEQYF. The CDR3 nucleotides are TGTGCCAGTAGTATAAAACAGGGGCCTTTCTACGAGCAGTACTTC.

The CDR3 DNA reads as TGTGCCAGCAGTGCGGGTGCGGGTTACGAGCAGTACTTC. Protein: CASSAGAGYEQYF. V and J are TRBV25-1 and TRBJ2-7; a possible D gene is TRBD2 (5 bases). The CDR3 extends over 13 amino acids. The germline gives CDR1 MGHDK, CDR2 SYGVNS. V was shortened by 4 bases and J by 4 bases, with 11 bases between the two germline ends.

J is TRBJ2-5 and V is TRBV25-1; 7 positions match TRBD1. This CDR3 has 17 amino acids. The germline gives CDR1 MGHDK, CDR2 SYGVNS. The junction had 13 bases not matched to a gene; V was cut back by 1 base and J by 5 bases. The CDR3 nucleotides are TGTGCCAGCAGTGAATTAAGGGGGCAGGGTCTTGGGGAGACCCAGTACTTC. Protein product: CASSELRGQGLGETQYF.

In its sample, this clone ranks as large (0.1 to 1%). The CDR3 DNA sequence: TGTGCTAGTATGCAGGGATACACAGATACGCAGTATTTT. This gives the protein CASMQGYTDTQYF. The V call is TRBV12-5, the J call TRBJ2-3, with D tentatively TRBD1 (5 bases). Trimming pared 8 bases from V and 2 bases from J, leaving 11 bases between. The V gene's germline CDR1 is LGHNT and CDR2 FRNRAP. The length of the CDR3 is 13 residues.

This clone was observed a single time. One end of the junction fails to match germline, which may point to a read error. The V call is TRBV28, the J call TRBJ2-7, with TRBD1 identical over 9 bases. Germline-derived CDR1 and CDR2 are MDHEN and SYDVKM. This CDR3 has 11 residues. The CDR3 coding sequence is TGTGCCAGCAGTGGACAGGGGCCTAAATTATTC. Translated: CASSGQGPKLF.

CDR3 protein: CAWNWQGGTEAFF. The CDR3 DNA reads as TGTGCCTGGAATTGGCAGGGTGGGACTGAAGCTTTCTTT. The J gene is TRBJ1-1, the V gene TRBV30, with a weak D call TRBD1 (5 bases). The CDR3 covers 13 residues. Germline assignment: CDR1 GTSNPN and CDR2 SVGIG (reference sequence). V lost 4 bases and J lost 5, with 14 bases in between.

This chain connects TRBV6-8 to TRBJ1-2; D unresolved. Germline CDR1 is MNHGY and CDR2 is SAAAGT. The CDR3 is 16 amino acids. Trimming took 5 bases from V and 2 from J, leaving 18 bases between them. In DNA, the CDR3 is TGTGCCAGCAGTGGCGGTAAACGCTCTAGAAACTATGGCTACACCTTC. As protein: CASSGGKRSRNYGYTF.

The chain joins TRBV29-1 to TRBJ2-5; 8 nucleotides align to TRBD2. The CDR3 has 14 residues. Germline-derived CDR1 and CDR2 are SQVTM and ANQGSEA. V lost 4 bases, J lost 5 bases, and 9 bases stayed unmatched. CDR3 region: CSVVVSGSGETQYF. The DNA for the CDR3 is TGCAGCGTTGTCGTGAGCGGGAGCGGTGAGACCCAGTACTTC.

This chain uses TRBV4-1 with TRBJ2-7; no firm D call. With 4 bases removed from V and 2 bases from J, the gap between germline ends came to 15 bases. The CDR3 totals 15 residues. CDR1 and CDR2 from the germline V gene are MGHRA and YSYEKL. CDR3 sequence: CASSPTALHTYEQYF. The CDR3 DNA sequence: TGCGCCAGCAGCCCTACAGCTCTCCATACCTACGAGCAGTACTTC.

A single count supports this clone. This sequence joins TRBV30 and TRBJ1-4; D remains unclear. There are 11 residues in the CDR3. Germline loops: CDR1 GTSNPN, CDR2 SVGIG (reference sequence). Trimming removed 5 bases at V and 13 bases at J, with 14 bases between. CDR3: CAWSSYSRLFF. CDR3 DNA sequence: TGTGCCTGGTCCTCTTATTCAAGACTGTTTTTT. Combining the CDR3 with reference TRBV30 and TRBJ1-4 gives the whole variable domain SQTIHQWPATLVQPVGSPLSLECTVEGTSNPNLYWYRQAAGRGLQLLFYSVGIGQISSEVPQNLSASRPQDRQFILSSKKLLLSDSGFYLCAWSSYSRLFFGSGTQLSVL.

The chain combines TRBV11-3 with TRBJ2-5; D could derive from TRBD1 or TRBD2 (5 bases each). The CDR3 contains 18 residues. Germline assignment: CDR1 SGHNT and CDR2 YENEEA. Trimming stripped 4 bases from V and 4 bases from J, with 25 bases between. The CDR3 loop is CASSSRLTAPRGVETQYF. CDR3 sequence (DNA): TGTGCCAGCAGCTCGCGTTTGACAGCGCCACGGGGAGTAGAGACCCAGTACTTC.

This chain uses TRBV30 with TRBJ1-1, with 7 bases lining up with TRBD1. Germline CDR1 GTSNPN, CDR2 SVGIG (reference sequence). Germline trimming cut 2 bases from V and 4 bases from J; bases unmatched to any gene: 4. This CDR3 contains 13 residues. For the CDR3, the DNA is TGTGCCTGGAGTAGCCACAGGGGCACTGAAGCTTTCTTT. Amino acids: CAWSSHRGTEAFF.

This clone showed up just once. The genes are TRBV7-9 and TRBJ2-5; D possibly matches TRBD1 or TRBD2 (5 bases each). The germline V and J ends were trimmed by 0 bases and 5 bases, with 10 bases remaining between them. The CDR3 runs to 14 residues. Germline assignment: CDR1 SEHNR and CDR2 FQNEAQ (reference sequence). The CDR3 reads CASSLAPGAETQYF. In DNA form, the CDR3 reads TGTGCCAGCAGCTTAGCGCCCGGGGCCGAGACCCAGTACTTC.

This clone appeared once. The chain employs TRBV5-4 and TRBJ2-5, with a possible D match to TRBD1 (5 bases). With 0 bases removed from V and 2 bases from J, the gap between germline ends came to 5 bases. Germline assignment: CDR1 SGHNT and CDR2 YYREEE (reference sequence). CDR3 length: 13 amino acids. CDR3 nucleotides: TGTGCCAGCAGCTTGGGACAGCAAGAGACCCAGTACTTC. Protein sequence: CASSLGQQETQYF.

Here the CDR3 reads CASSFWASGVGINEQFF. CDR3 nucleotides: TGTGCCAGCAGCTTCTGGGCTAGCGGGGTCGGTATAAATGAGCAGTTCTTC. The J gene is TRBJ2-1, the V gene TRBV11-1; 9 bases match TRBD2. The trim removed 3 bases at V and 7 bases at J, leaving 13 bases unmatched. This CDR3 region has 17 residues. Germline V lookup: CDR1 SGHAT, CDR2 FQDESV (reference sequence).

This clone was picked up a small number of times. V is TRBV28 and J is TRBJ1-1; D unclear. Looked up from germline, CDR1 is MDHEN and CDR2 is SYDVKM. This CDR3 is 13 amino acids long. V shed 8 bases and J shed 1 base, with 11 bases lying between them. Written as DNA, the CDR3 is TGTGCCAGCGACGGGCTCTGGAACACTGAAGCTTTCTTT. Residues: CASDGLWNTEAFF.

This clone was seen a few times. The rearrangement uses TRBV6-5 and TRBJ2-5; TRBD2 matches at 13 bases. The length of the CDR3 is 15 residues. Unmatched junction bases numbered 6, after V lost 6 bases and J lost 5 bases. Germline assignment: CDR1 MNHEY and CDR2 SVGAGI. CDR3 DNA sequence: TGTGCCAGCAGAAGACTAGCGGGGGGCGGGGAGACCCAGTACTTC. Translating it yields CASRRLAGGGETQYF.

CDR3 sequence (DNA): TGTGCCACAAGGGCTTTTAGTAATGAAAAACTGTTTTTT. This gives the protein CATRAFSNEKLFF. The rearrangement links TRBV19 to TRBJ1-4; D remains unclear. Per germline, CDR1 LNHDA and CDR2 SQIVND (reference sequence). The ends were cut back, 10 bases at V and 4 bases at J, with 13 bases in the middle. CDR3 length equals 13 residues.

The rearrangement joins TRBV5-1 to TRBJ1-2, with D tentatively TRBD1 (5 bases). The CDR3 consists of 15 residues. Germline CDR1 is SGHRS and CDR2 is YFSETQ. V dropped 1 base and J dropped 4 bases, with 14 bases sitting between them. The CDR3 reads CASSLRAQGPYGYTF. The DNA for the CDR3 is TGCGCCAGCAGCTTGAGGGCCCAGGGACCCTATGGCTACACCTTC.

The J gene is TRBJ2-7, the V gene TRBV28; no clear D gene. Deletions cut 4 bases from V and 4 bases from J, with 20 bases between. This CDR3 is built from 16 residues. Germline lookup yields CDR1 MDHEN and CDR2 SYDVKM. CDR3 sequence reads: CASSSMGSAKGYEQYF. CDR3 nucleotides: TGTGCCAGCAGTTCAATGGGGTCGGCCAAAGGATACGAGCAGTACTTC.

V and J are TRBV28 and TRBJ1-4, with a possible D match to TRBD1 (6 bases). V was clipped by 2 bases and J by 6 bases, with 10 bases between them. Looked up from germline, CDR1 is MDHEN and CDR2 is SYDVKM. The CDR3 contains 14 residues. This CDR3 reads CASSLRGVDEKLFF. In nucleotides, the CDR3 is TGTGCCAGCAGTTTAAGGGGGGTGGATGAAAAACTGTTTTTT.

This clone was counted between two and nine times. The chain employs TRBV6-6 and TRBJ2-5; D possibly uses TRBD1 or TRBD2 (5 bases each). The CDR3 is 14 amino acids. The V and J ends lost 1 base and 1 base respectively, with 7 bases between them. Germline lookup yields CDR1 MNHNY and CDR2 SVGAGI (reference sequence). The CDR3 sequence: CASSYFGGQETQYF. Here the CDR3 DNA reads TGTGCCAGCAGTTACTTTGGGGGCCAAGAGACCCAGTACTTC.

This chain uses TRBV30 with TRBJ1-2; D not certain. Per germline, CDR1 GTSNPN and CDR2 SVGIG (reference sequence). Deletions cut 7 bases from V and 8 bases from J, with 14 bases between. There are 11 residues in the CDR3. CDR3 in DNA: TGTGCCTCGGAGATGGGTGCGGGCTACACCTTC. Residues: CASEMGAGYTF. Complete variable domain (other parts from reference TRBV30 and TRBJ1-2): SQTIHQWPATLVQPVGSPLSLECTVEGTSNPNLYWYRQAAGRGLQLLFYSVGIGQISSEVPQNLSASRPQDRQFILSSKKLLLSDSGFYLCASEMGAGYTFGSGTRLTVV.

The gene calls are TRBV27 and TRBJ2-3, with a possible D match to TRBD2 (6 bases). Germline loops: CDR1 MNHEY, CDR2 SMNVEV (reference sequence). The V gene lost 5 bases and the J gene lost 5 bases, with 11 bases spanning the gap. This CDR3 contains 13 residues. CDR3 DNA sequence: TGTGCCAGCAGTCCGGGACTTCAAGATACGCAGTATTTT. Translating it yields CASSPGLQDTQYF.

The gene calls are TRBV6-1 and TRBJ1-6; 7 nucleotides line up with TRBD1. Germline CDR1 and CDR2: MNHNS and SASEGT. The V and J ends lost 2 bases and 11 bases, in that order; junction bases with no gene match: 6. This CDR3 comprises 14 residues. This chain's CDR3 is CASSERGLMAPLHF. The DNA for the CDR3 is TGTGCCAGCAGTGAAAGGGGGCTCATGGCACCCCTCCACTTT.

As to this clone: Compared with germline, one end of the junction differs, possibly owing to a read error. This chain links TRBV5-8 with TRBJ1-5; 7 bases align to TRBD1. CDR1 is SGHTS, CDR2 YDEGEE, per germline. The CDR3 consists of 15 residues. This chain's CDR3 is CTSSPYKTGNQPQHF. For the CDR3, the DNA is TGTACCAGCAGTCCCTACAAGACAGGGAATCAGCCCCAGCATTTT.